Described below is a single TCR beta chain sequence and its context. Its cognate antigen has yet to be identified. A much bigger clone sits one base away, suggesting this may be a read error. The record originates from a study of T cells in Graves' hyperthyroidism and ophthalmopathy (dated by TCRdb to about 2019). Regarding the study in general: TCR V-J signatures able to tell the groups apart were searched for in a discovery cohort of 95 or so patients, of whom fewer than 45 had Graves' ophthalmopathy and roughly 57 had stable Graves' hyperthyroidism. According to the paper, TCR Vbeta CDR3 sequencing was carried out on about 140 peripheral blood samples, which came from under 50 ophthalmopathy, around 74 hyperthyroidism and about 17 progressor patients. Following sampling, methimazole starting at 30 mg daily was given to hyperthyroidism patients, and high-dose intravenous methylprednisolone was given to ophthalmopathy patients. In more than 5 Graves' hyperthyroidism patients, the study also compared T-cell repertoires from thyroid tissue with T-cell repertoires from blood. Prospective prediction of ophthalmopathy was tested in an independent validation cohort consisting of 18 hyperthyroidism patients and around 16 patients who later progressed to ophthalmopathy. For training and testing, the 110 or so patients in the discovery cohort were randomly divided in a 7:3 ratio. Study-level results and caveats: In cross-validation, a model built on a 13 V-J signature told ophthalmopathy apart from stable hyperthyroidism with under 90% sensitivity and about 81% specificity, and in testing the same model reached 80%/75%. During validation, the model predicted progression to ophthalmopathy a median of about 5.9 months ahead of onset, with almost 71% sensitivity and around 73% specificity. No statistical method was used to set the sample size in advance, and investigators knew the group allocation. Blood samples also contained most of the expanded thyroid clonotypes (frequency above 0.001), which suggests that blood repertoires may reflect thyroid immune responses.

A patient counted as having stable Graves' hyperthyroidism if no progression to ophthalmopathy occurred over 18 months of follow-up. Hyperthyroidism patients were newly diagnosed, had a disease duration of under 2 months, and were aged 18 to 65 years. Any patient with an uncontrolled infection, another autoimmune disease, pregnancy or lactation was excluded. Diagnoses were based on clinical symptoms, serum thyroxine and TRAb, thyroid ultrasound and orbital computed tomography. Total RNA was extracted using Trizol reagent, and RNA quality was assessed on an Agilent 2100 Bioanalyzer. The TCR beta CDR3 regions were amplified from RNA transcripts. For the first round of RT-PCR on the TCR CDR3, the HTBI primer set was used together with the Qiagen OneStep RT-PCR kit. Libraries were constructed in a second round of multiplex PCR, after which size selection and purification were performed. Libraries were sequenced paired-end with 100 bp reads on an Illumina HiSeq2000. In the authors' own workflow: SOAPnuke was used to process the raw data, with reads discarded if the reads contained adapters or uncalled bases, had a mean Phred below 15, or lacked an exact constant-primer or identifier match. COPE v1.2.5 was used to merge high-quality paired reads, and clonotypes were defined as unique nucleotide sequences. Clonotypes were aligned to IMGT TRBV, TRBD and TRBJ reference segments using MiTCR v1.1. Analysis was restricted to V-J combinations with a frequency above 0.0001, which covered approximately 99% of repertoires. A TCS score was defined as the ratio of F50 (clonal expansion) to E x V (chaos), with BLOSUM62-based TCRdist applied between CDR3 peptides within each V-J. Welch's t-statistics and random forest reduced several hundred V-J features to roughly 13, which were used in a naive Bayes classifier (R e1071). Thyroid-blood repertoire similarity was quantified with the Morisita-Horn index. The public reads were run again by TCRdb, first through fastp at Q25 and then through MiXCR, and only productive beta chains were kept. Rows with one shared CDR3 protein collapse into an entry with the most common genes and DNA. None of the V and J calls come from the authors' own analysis; TCRdb made them. In this sample the table shows approximately 95,000 distinct CDR3 sequences, around 42% of which occur a single time. The ten top clones hold 9.5% to 13% of the sample.

Trimming accounts for 5 bases at V and 2 bases at J, while the number of junction bases matched to no gene is 4. From a lookup of the germline V gene (reference sequence), CDR1 and CDR2 are SEHNR and FQNEAQ. Including cysteine and phenylalanine, the CDR3 has 14 amino acids. The kept DNA is CDR3 alone, 42 bases in frame from the first base. The sequenced material came from peripheral blood or thyroid tissue (not recorded which). The V and J segments used are TRBV7-9 and TRBJ2-7; 9 middle bases align to TRBD1. This sequence originates from a woman aged 25 to 45 with Graves' hyperthyroidism. The DNA sequence is given as TGTGCCAGCAGCCGTCGACAGGGGGCCTACGAGCAGTACTTC. This codes for CASSRRQGAYEQYF.